The rows below give T cell receptor beta chains drawn from one sample of a study of T cell responses to AZD1222 COVID-19 vaccine. Generated by immunoSEQ multiplex PCR, the TCRdb table keeps only in-frame clones and is missing some. Among under 150,000 clones, roughly 92% were seen once, and the ten largest hold roughly 1.1%. This specimen was peripheral blood, taken 28 days after the second AZD1222 dose. The source of these receptors is an adult who received the AZD1222 COVID-19 vaccine. CDR3s leave out the opening cysteine and the closing phenylalanine or tryptophan.

>TRBV10-3|TRBJ1-1
ATAVGGTEAF
>TRBV3-1/TRBV3-2|TRBJ1-6
ARQEGIGNSPLH
>TRBV19|TRBJ2-5
ASSPRAQETQY
>TRBV29-1|TRBJ1-1
SVVSSIDLNTEAF
>TRBV7-3|TRBJ2-5
ASSQGQQETQY
>TRBV4-1|TRBJ2-1
ASSLSLTSGQYNEQF
>TRBV19|TRBJ1-2
ASTPHPGQATYGYT
>TRBV7-9|TRBJ1-2
ASSLMTGANYGYT
>TRBV5-6|TRBJ2-2
ASSLGQHTGELF
>TRBV6-5|TRBJ1-1
ASSYQRNTEAF
>TRBV9|TRBJ1-6
ASSGTGTNSPLH
>TRBV19|TRBJ2-4
ASSIRGGSEY
>TRBV15|TRBJ2-3
ATSRPTGTITDTQY
>TRBV6-5|TRBJ1-5
ASTPGQGYNQPQH
>TRBV9|TRBJ1-2
ASSPSGITGGDGYT
>TRBV30|TRBJ2-7
AWSIARGNEQY
>TRBV20-1|TRBJ1-6
SASSRGSSPLH
>TRBV20-1|TRBJ1-4
SAAEKLF
>TRBV5-1|TRBJ2-7
ASSPGLAGVWEQY
>TRBV18|TRBJ2-5
ASSPPGQETQY
>TRBV27|TRBJ1-4
ASRWAQAGKLF
>TRBV4-1|TRBJ1-4
ASSPAFGATNEKLF
>TRBV28|TRBJ2-7
ASSLPGGQFPQY
>TRBV11-3|TRBJ2-5
ASSLVPGQGETQY
>TRBV11-3|TRBJ2-1
ASSTRQGAYNEQF
>TRBV12-3/TRBV12-4|TRBJ2-7
ASEGISYEQY
>TRBV27|TRBJ2-7
ASSSRSGTGTYEQY
>TRBV11-3|TRBJ1-2
ASSLGGRTH
>TRBV4-3|TRBJ1-6
ASSQGEVVGSPLH
>TRBV2|TRBJ1-3
ASSLDKHSGNTIY
>TRBV27|TRBJ1-2
ASKDREPFSGYT
>TRBV10-3|TRBJ1-2
AILFGTGGHGYGYT
>TRBV6-1|TRBJ2-1
ASSEGQSTGNEQF
>TRBV24-1|TRBJ2-1
ATSDLNKRSEQF
>TRBV7-2|TRBJ1-6
ASSLVGSLVGSPLH
>TRBV9|TRBJ2-3
ASSAGSVGQGDTQY
>TRBV30|TRBJ1-1
AWTIRGTGAAF
>TRBV7-2|TRBJ2-1
ASSLVRGTSGGNNEQF
>TRBV19|TRBJ2-7
ASTHSTGGSFYEQY
>TRBV6-1|TRBJ1-1
ASSDNENTEAF
>TRBV18|TRBJ1-2
ASSPSSGQGAGYT
>TRBV9|TRBJ1-5
ASSPGRHNNQPQH
>TRBV19|TRBJ2-1
VSSIYGGQNNEQF
>TRBV6-5|TRBJ1-1
ASSYLNQGGTEAF
>TRBV28|TRBJ1-2
ASTGALYGYT
>TRBV29-1|TRBJ2-3
SVGVQQADTQY
>TRBV14|TRBJ1-5
ASSKGPNQPQH
>TRBV20-1|TRBJ2-7
RARNFDEQY
>TRBV28|TRBJ2-1
ASSNRDDTSNEQF
>TRBV28|TRBJ1-1
ASSGVSGGGSTEAF